This T cell receptor (beta chain) was captured by sequencing in a study of blood T cell repertoires in COVID-19. Study in general: The samples span acute and convalescent COVID-19 from the United States, Italy and Spain.

The CDR3 consists of 15 residues. V dropped 1 base and J dropped 2 bases, with 9 bases sitting between them. Germline V lookup: CDR1 MGHRA, CDR2 YSYEKL. In the source study's methods: The assay estimated nucleated cells by amplifying reference gene primers. Some clones are missing from TCRdb's copy, which holds only in-frame ones; the method was immunoSEQ multiplex PCR. That table furnishes V, J and clone size, whereas the DNA furnished D and trimming. This sample yields approximately 210,000 clones, of which roughly 80% are seen a single time; 2% to 3% belongs to the top ten. This chain uses TRBV4-1 with TRBJ2-1; TRBD1 might be the D (6 bases). The clonotype originates from a middle-aged woman with active or convalescent COVID-19. Material for sequencing was peripheral blood. The CDR3 DNA reads TGCGCCAGCAGCCAAGTCGAGGGGGCCTACAATGAGCAGTTCTTC. Its protein is CASSQVEGAYNEQFF.